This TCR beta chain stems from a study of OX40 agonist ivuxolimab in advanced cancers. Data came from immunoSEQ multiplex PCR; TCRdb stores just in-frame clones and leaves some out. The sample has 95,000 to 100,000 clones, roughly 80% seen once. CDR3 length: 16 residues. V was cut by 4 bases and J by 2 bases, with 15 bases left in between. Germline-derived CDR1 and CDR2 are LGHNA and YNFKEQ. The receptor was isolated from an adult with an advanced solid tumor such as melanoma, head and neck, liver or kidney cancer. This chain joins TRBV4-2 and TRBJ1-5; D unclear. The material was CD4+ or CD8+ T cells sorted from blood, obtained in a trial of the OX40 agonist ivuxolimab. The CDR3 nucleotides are TGTGCCAGCAGCCCCAAGACCGATCGGGGCAATCAGCCCCAGCATTTT. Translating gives CASSPKTDRGNQPQHF.